The entry below describes one T cell receptor (beta chain). Its antigen remains unidentified. The record has no base qualities; no much larger clone is one base away. Receptor amplification or capture employed the immunoSEQ multiplex PCR assay. For the multiplex PCR, a mixture combining 60 forward primers for TCR Vbeta segments and 13 reverse primers for TCR Jbeta segments was used. A multiplex PCR assay on genomic DNA amplified the CDR3 region of rearranged TCR beta genes. The Illumina HiSeq System was used to sequence the amplified TCR beta libraries as 87-base-pair reads. Regarding the original processing steps: Across the 600 to 700 repertoires, a later analysis counted roughly 77 million unique TCR beta chains, 8.5 million to 12 million of which were shared by at least two donors. To remove PCR and sequencing errors, raw reads were error-corrected and collapsed into unique sequences using a nearest-neighbor algorithm that merged closely related sequences. To assign V, D and J gene segments, CDR3 sequences were aligned to IMGT reference sequences. For a sequence to be retained, at least a six-nucleotide match to both a V gene segment and a J gene segment was required. A rearrangement counted as productive if the CDR3 had no stop codons and remained in frame with V and J, and every other rearrangement counted as non-productive. Following IMGT convention, CDR3 was defined as the stretch from the second conserved V-encoded cysteine up to the conserved J-encoded phenylalanine. The earlier analysis of 587 of the donors excluded sequences that lacked an unambiguous match to a single V gene segment. In an earlier analysis of a few hundred of the donors, V segments were called functional above 56.7% productive rearrangements and were called segregating when the between-donor standard deviation exceeded 5%. A statistical classification framework was developed to diagnose cytomegalovirus status using the catalog of TCR beta chain sequences. A later analysis assigned V and J genes by comparing TCR nucleotide sequences with IMGT/GENE-DB human TR gene sequences. In a later analysis, CDR3 sequences and most-parsimonious VDJ recombination scenarios were assigned using the TCRdist pipeline. In a later analysis, every TCR beta chain was defined by the combination of its CDR3 amino acid sequence and its V-gene family, and reads without a unique V-gene family were dropped. As a way to deal with suspected cross-contamination and a sequencing artifact, a later analysis dropped over 550 nucleotide sequences that were highly shared and had low generation probability. For each public chain, a later analysis derived a clonal expansion index from normalized ranks of inferred template counts within each repertoire. Generation probabilities in a later analysis came from a VDJ recombination model fitted to out-of-frame rearrangements, and those results were checked against IGoR. Hypergeometric tests were used in a later analysis to score TCR-TCR, TCR-HLA and TCR-CMV co-occurrence, with a repertoire-size bias correction applied to the TCR pairs. To estimate false discovery rates, a later analysis permuted the HLA or CMV assignments 20 times. A later analysis grouped co-occurring TCRs with DBSCAN, adding TCRdist sequence similarity when clustering within HLA-allele-positive subsets. Repertoires with fewer than 30,000 or more than 120,000 public chains, plus five repertoires with anomalous nucleotide sharing, were excluded from co-occurrence clustering. TCRdb re-hosts the immuneACCESS table, in-frame sequences only. Its copies lack some clones; in the studies checked, an unresolved V gene accounts for under half of them, and the cause for the rest is not known. The D gene and trimming were derived from the DNA, and the V and J assignments and clone size from that table. In this sample the table shows around 150,000 clones, around 68% of which occur a single time. The top ten clonotypes cover around 3% of the sample.

Per the germline V gene, LGHNT is the CDR1 and FRNRAP is the CDR2. Measured from the cysteine to the phenylalanine, the CDR3 is 16 residues long. The CDR3 DNA has 48 bases and is translated from base 1. The germline ends are 14 bases apart after V is trimmed by 0 bases and J by 4 bases. The cohort comprised 710 or so healthy bone marrow donors. At the time of sampling, all cohort members were nominally healthy, though unrecorded immune exposures were likely present. The donor was CMV seropositive and belonged to the group of 250 to 350 seropositive cohort members. A peripheral blood sample was collected from each donor, and TCR beta sequencing was performed on peripheral blood mononuclear cells. Genomic DNA extraction from the blood cell samples was performed with the Qiagen DNeasy Blood Extraction Kit. The data derive from a study of cytomegalovirus exposure and HLA in healthy donors (dated by TCRdb to the late 2010s). Looking at the study overall: An earlier analysis of some 600 of the donors reported approximately 300 Gb of sequence data and 95 million to 130 million unique TCR beta sequences obtained from approximately 180 million T cells. An earlier analysis of 587 of the donors applied high-throughput TCR beta sequencing to assess whether each TCR beta V gene segment acted as functional or pseudogenic. Donor age, sex, ethnicity and CMV serostatus were collected together with the repertoire data. HLA typing included class I and class II loci at four-digit resolution. About five DR-DQ haplotypes were treated as single units for association and clustering because of strong linkage in the cohort. In addition to the first cohort of hundreds of subjects, a separate validation cohort of 100 to 150 different subjects was used. A later analysis re-examined previously published TCR beta repertoires from roughly 650 donors and added high-resolution HLA genotyping to investigate patterns of TCR occurrence. In a later genetic analysis, genome-wide SNP genotypes for 398 of the 666 donors were used, and that subset was treated as a discovery cohort. All discovery cohort repertoires had been generated on a single sequencing platform. Around 330 gigabases of sequencing data and about 92 million unique TCR sequences made up an early release that covered several hundred HLA-typed donors. The genetic ancestry cluster associated with self-reported Caucasian donors included about 81% of the roughly 360 genotyped donors. The number of donors typed differed by locus, with about 629-640 for A, B, C, DRB1 and DQB1, about 500 for DQA1, 600 to 610 for DPA1, and 450 to 480 for DPB1. Rather than drawing on any new phenotypic data, the later analysis identified candidate immune exposures from TCR beta sequences and the way those sequences occurred across donors. The study aimed to test whether cataloging public T cell receptors could reveal signatures of past pathogen exposure. The study combined high-throughput TCR immunosequencing, statistical association of individual TCRs with disease status, and machine learning to predict cytomegalovirus infection status. Among some 410 genotyped donors of the cohort, an average of approximately 240,000 unique TCR beta nucleotide sequences were sequenced per donor, roughly 18% of them non-productive. The study profiled the T cell repertoires of 500 to 800 subjects by immunosequencing and related them to cytomegalovirus serostatus. Broad study findings and their caveats: Some IMGT-functional V segments, including TRBV6-2 and TRBV6-3, could not be told apart with the 87-base-pair reads, so those segments were excluded. Only TCR beta chains were sequenced in this cohort, and the absence of alpha or paired-chain data limited detectable features. Correlated functional status among segregating V segments might be attributable to linkage disequilibrium, but an unknown experimental factor could not be ruled out. A further reported finding was that TCR beta sequences accurately predicted the HLA-A and HLA-B alleles for most subjects in the first cohort. Across donors, most TCR sequences were observed very rarely, whereas some public TCRs were present in many individuals. Several of the top co-occurrence clusters appeared to be linked to parvovirus B19, influenza, CMV and Epstein-Barr virus, according to a later analysis. The study gave a list of about 150 TCR beta chains associated with cytomegalovirus. Immune exposure information for the cohort was limited to CMV serostatus. About 17 rarely observed V segments, including chromosome 9 orphons, were excluded from the earlier analysis of some 590 of the donors because counts were too low. Assigning TCR associations to individual alleles was difficult when HLA alleles, especially DR and DQ, strongly co-occurred. A later analysis associated 15,000 to 20,000 TCR beta sequences with specific HLA alleles at a false discovery rate of 0.05. In a later analysis, HLA-associated TCR beta chains showed more clonal expansion and lower generation probabilities than non-associated chains that were equally common. Cytomegalovirus status was reported to be diagnosed by the classifier with high specificity and sensitivity in both the original and validation cohorts. Because HLA typing was unavailable for some donors at each locus, only the typed subset was used in association tests. A group of highly shared sequence variants was considered likely to be a technical artifact of the sequencing pipeline. Broadly in line with IMGT annotations, most TCR beta V segments showed up in productive rearrangements about 87% or about 30% of the time in an earlier analysis of a few hundred of the donors. A later genetic analysis associated a missense DCLRE1C variant with V-gene and J-gene trimming of TCR beta chains, and an independent cohort replicated the association. Presence/absence analyses assumed roughly uniform sequencing depth across donors, an assumption that may not hold. A later analysis found that TCR association rates varied across HLA loci, with DRB1 alleles showing the most associated TCRs and HLA-C alleles the fewest. According to a later genetic analysis, donors in an Asian-associated ancestry cluster had fewer N-insertions in productive TCRs than the approximately 700-donor mean. Three of the identified cytomegalovirus-associated TCR beta chains were confirmed in vitro to be specific for cytomegalovirus antigens. Most CMV-associated TCR beta chains appeared to be HLA-restricted in a later analysis, and the HLA associations seemed to be driven largely by CMV exposure. It was suggested by the authors that the approach could potentially be generalized to other disease states and immunological phenotypes.

The sequence was collected from a woman aged 40 to 49 in good health and CMV-seropositive. Material for sequencing was PBMCs. The rearrangement combines TRBV12-5 with TRBJ2-3, and TRBD1 may be the D gene, going by 6 matching bases. The DNA sequence reads TGTGCTAGTGGTTTGGTACTGGGGGCAAGAGCAGATACGCAGTATTTT. It is translated as CASGLVLGARADTQYF.